This T cell receptor (beta chain) originates from a study of T cells in Graves' hyperthyroidism and ophthalmopathy. Whole-study results and caveats: Clonotypes that were expanded in thyroid above 0.001 mostly appeared in blood too. The model anticipated ophthalmopathy a median approximately 6.7 months pre-onset.

Cells are PBMCs isolated from approximately 9.2 ml of fresh blood. Authors of the study amplified TCR beta CDR3 regions from RNA transcripts. An initial round of RT-PCR targeting the TCR CDR3 relied on the HTBI primer set. One entry per CDR3 protein results from TCRdb running MiXCR on the multiplex PCR reads. The data show some 700,000 distinct CDR3 sequences, 15% to 20% seen once. This clonotype was seen ten or more times. Its specificity is unknown. Germline and junction disagree at one end, which may indicate a read error. The specimen sequenced was blood. The clonotype originates from a man aged 50 to 59 with Graves' hyperthyroidism.

As DNA, the CDR3 is TGTGCCAGCAGTGAAGCGCTTCGGACTAGCGGGGCCAGGGAGCACTTC. It yields the protein CASSEALRTSGAREHF. The chain combines TRBV2 with TRBJ2-5; 12 positions agree with TRBD2. CDR1 SNHLY and CDR2 FYNNEI come from the germline V gene. The CDR3 length is 16 residues.